The 26 T cell receptor beta chains reported below all come from one sample, sequenced in a study of naive and memory T cell subsets. Both TRBC1 and TRBC2 were covered by a beta constant-region primer of two equimolar oligonucleotides. TCRdb processed the UMI-ligation and nested PCR reads anew with MiXCR; each CDR3 protein has one entry. The data hold roughly 21,000 distinct CDR3 sequences, with roughly 11% observed a single time. Specimen: central memory CD8+ T cells from blood. All receptors derive from a human donor in good health.

This clonotype is medium-sized (0.01 to 0.1%). The V and J genes are TRBV7-8 and TRBJ1-5; D is perhaps TRBD1 (6 bases). This CDR3 has 17 residues. V lost 4 bases and J lost 4, with 20 bases in between. CDR1 and CDR2 from the germline V gene are SGHVS and FQNEAQ. CDR3 loop: CASSSYRIGQINQPQHF. The CDR3 DNA reads TGTGCCAGCAGCTCTTACAGGATTGGACAGATTAATCAGCCCCAGCATTTT.

V and J are TRBV28 and TRBJ2-7; 12 bases line up with TRBD2. The CDR3 contains 16 residues. Per the germline V gene, CDR1 is MDHEN and CDR2 is SYDVKM. After removal of 2 bases from V and 6 bases from J, the junction contained 8 bases not matched to a gene. CDR3 bases: TGTGCCAGCAGTTTAGGGACTAGCGGGCCCGCCTCCGAGCAGTACTTC. This codes for CASSLGTSGPASEQYF.

This clonotype was counted many times. The rearrangement uses TRBV6-6 and TRBJ2-7, with TRBD1 identical over 8 bases. With 2 bases clipped from V and 6 bases from J, the junction kept 6 bases outside the gene matches. Germline assignment: CDR1 MNHNY and CDR2 SVGAGI (reference sequence). The CDR3 length is 14 residues. The CDR3 nucleotides are TGTGCCAGCAGTTACGGACAGGGTTTGGGCGAGCAGTACTTC. This gives the protein CASSYGQGLGEQYF.

This clonotype was detected only a few times. The chain has TRBV5-6 and TRBJ2-1; D is unclear. V lost 2 bases, J lost 9 bases, and 6 bases lay in between. This CDR3 has 11 residues. CDR1 and CDR2 from the germline V gene are SGHDT and YYEEEE. CDR3: CASSFSREQFF. The DNA for the CDR3 is TGTGCCAGCAGCTTTTCCCGTGAGCAGTTCTTC.

The table lists this clonotype with a few counts. The V call is TRBV29-1, the J call TRBJ2-2, with D tentatively TRBD1 (7 bases). CDR1 SQVTM and CDR2 ANQGSEA come from the germline V gene. Trimming removed 0 bases at V and 6 bases at J, with 20 bases between. The CDR3 consists of 17 residues. The CDR3 spells CSVEDPTSRGEAGELFF. CDR3 sequence (DNA): TGCAGCGTTGAAGATCCAACGTCCAGGGGGGAGGCCGGGGAGCTGTTTTTT.

This clonotype appeared many times. This chain links TRBV6-2 or TRBV6-3 with TRBJ1-2; D is unclear. CDR3 length equals 16 residues. The V end was cut by 2 bases, the J end by 0 bases, with 13 bases between. The germline V gene encodes CDR1 MNHEY and CDR2 SVGEGT. The CDR3 DNA follows: TGTGCCAGCAGTTACGATGTCATTCGAGCTAACTATGGCTACACCTTC. Translated, it gives CASSYDVIRANYGYTF.

The chain recombines TRBV5-5 with TRBJ2-3; TRBD2 agrees at 9 bases. Germline V CDR1 and CDR2: SGHKS, YYEKEE (reference sequence). This CDR3 is built from 18 residues. V lost 0 bases and J lost 2; bases outside the gene matches: 10. The CDR3 bases are TGTGCCAGCAGCTTGGAAGGACTAGCGCGGGTCTCCACAGATACGCAGTATTTT. Amino acids: CASSLEGLARVSTDTQYF.

This sequence joins TRBV9 and TRBJ2-3, with 10 bases identical to TRBD2. The CDR3 consists of 16 residues. J gave up 0 bases and V 3 bases, and 4 bases lay outside the gene matches. Germline loops: CDR1 SGDLS, CDR2 YYNGEE. The CDR3 DNA is TGTGCCAGCAGCGACCCTAGCGGGGGTAGCACAGATACGCAGTATTTT. It specifies CASSDPSGGSTDTQYF.

The chain links TRBV18 to TRBJ2-7, with D unresolved. The CDR3 spans 16 residues. V was pared by 3 bases and J by 2 bases, with 17 bases between. Germline V CDR1 and CDR2: KGHSH, LQKENI. CDR3: CASSPKGPQPPYEQYF. DNA for the CDR3: TGTGCCAGCTCACCGAAGGGCCCACAGCCCCCCTACGAGCAGTACTTC.

This rearrangement joins TRBV9 to TRBJ2-3, with 8 bases fitting TRBD2. CDR1 is SGDLS, CDR2 YYNGEE, per germline. This CDR3 spans 14 amino acids. With 7 bases clipped from V and 4 bases from J, the junction kept 8 bases outside the gene matches. CDR3 nucleotide sequence: TGTGCCAGCGGGGCGGGAGGAGGCTCAGATACGCAGTATTTT. As protein: CASGAGGGSDTQYF.

In its sample, this clonotype ranks as medium-sized. V usage is TRBV27 and J usage is TRBJ1-1, with 9 bases fitting TRBD1. Germline V gene sequence: CDR1 MNHEY, CDR2 SMNVEV (reference sequence). This CDR3 region has 16 residues. Losses at the gene ends were 3 bases for V and 0 bases for J; bases not matched to a gene: 5. CDR3 sequence (DNA): TGTGCCAGCAGTTTGTACAGGGGGCCGGTGAACACTGAAGCTTTCTTT. It specifies CASSLYRGPVNTEAFF.

This clonotype was counted a few times. The gene calls are TRBV4-3 and TRBJ2-3; perhaps TRBD2 as D (6 bases). V shed 3 bases and J shed 0 bases, with 10 bases lying between them. Germline V gives CDR1 LGHNA, CDR2 YSLEER. The CDR3 has 15 amino acids. The CDR3 is CASSHGEESTDTQYF. The DNA of the CDR3 is TGCGCCAGCAGCCACGGGGAGGAGAGCACAGATACGCAGTATTTT.

Note on this clonotype: Given a much more abundant clone one base away, this may be a read error. The rearrangement joins TRBV29-1 to TRBJ1-6, with a tentative D call TRBD1 (5 bases). The germline V and J ends were trimmed by 6 bases and 9 bases, with 15 bases remaining between them. CDR1 is SQVTM, CDR2 ANQGSEA, per germline. The CDR3 is 13 residues long. The CDR3 loop reads CSVQGDEGSPLHF. CDR3 nucleotides: TGCAGCGTGCAGGGTGATGAGGGTTCACCCCTCCACTTT.

The chain carries TRBV27 and TRBJ2-3; weak D call: TRBD1 (6 bases). The CDR3 is 14 amino acids. V was trimmed by 8 bases and J by 3 bases, leaving 15 bases between them. CDR1 is MNHEY, CDR2 SMNVEV, per germline (reference sequence). The CDR3 is CASLTGSLTDTQYF. CDR3 coding DNA: TGTGCCAGCCTAACAGGGTCTTTGACAGATACGCAGTATTTT.

This clonotype was found a few times. The rearrangement links TRBV12-3 or TRBV12-4 to TRBJ2-2, with a weak D call TRBD2 (5 bases). The CDR3 has 12 residues. Between the trimmed V and J ends, which lost 6 bases and 7 bases, there was a span of 9 bases. The CDR3 DNA follows: TGTGCCAGCAGACACGGAGGCGGGGAGCTGTTTTTT. Protein: CASRHGGGELFF.

The chain is built from TRBV28 and TRBJ2-4; D is ambiguous. Trimming shortened V by 2 bases and J by 7 bases, and 6 bases separated the two germline ends. This CDR3 spans 12 amino acids. Germline V gene data show CDR1 as MDHEN and CDR2 as SYDVKM. In nucleotides, the CDR3 is TGTGCCAGCAGTTTAGGGGTTAACATTCAGTACTTC. This sequence encodes CASSLGVNIQYF. Drawing the rest from reference TRBV28 and TRBJ2-4, the complete variable domain is DVKVTQSSRYLVKRTGEKVFLECVQDMDHENMFWYRQDPGLGLRLIYFSYDVKMKEKGDIPEGYSVSREKKERFSLILESASTNQTSMYLCASSLGVNIQYFGAGTRLSVL.

This clonotype was seen a handful of times. The gene calls are TRBV27 and TRBJ1-1; a weak D match, TRBD1 (6 bases). V was trimmed by 2 bases and J by 11 bases, leaving 15 bases between them. Germline CDR1 and CDR2: MNHEY and SMNVEV (reference sequence). This CDR3 contains 13 residues. The CDR3 nucleotides read TGTGCCAGCAGTTTAAGTCCAGGGGTCTTCGCTTTCTTT. Translated: CASSLSPGVFAFF.

This clonotype was found a few times. The chain is built from TRBV5-6 and TRBJ2-7, with 7 bases matching TRBD2. CDR1 is SGHDT, CDR2 YYEEEE, per germline. This CDR3 spans 14 amino acids. Trimming cost V 3 bases and J 2 bases; bases outside gene matches: 5. CDR3 protein: CASSWEGATYEQYF. The DNA of the CDR3 is TGTGCCAGCAGCTGGGAGGGTGCTACCTACGAGCAGTACTTC.

On this clonotype: An end of the junction differs from the germline gene, which may be a read error. The J gene is TRBJ2-1, the V gene TRBV7-9, with 8 bases matching TRBD2. The CDR3 is made up of 14 amino acids. CDR1 is SEHNR, CDR2 FQNEAQ, per germline (reference sequence). The CDR3 coding sequence is TGTGCCAGCAGTCTCACCGGGACTAGTCCCTTGCGGATCTTC. Translation: CASSLTGTSPLRIF.

The table lists this clonotype with many counts. The CDR3 DNA reads TGTGCCAGCAGCGTGGACTACAATGAGCAGTTCTTC. It yields the protein CASSVDYNEQFF. This chain connects TRBV5-4 to TRBJ2-1; D gene uncertain. Germline V CDR1 and CDR2: SGHNT, YYREEE (reference sequence). The CDR3 is 12 amino acids. V gave up 4 bases and J gave up 3 bases, with 5 bases separating them.

In this sample, this clonotype turned up many times. This chain connects TRBV6-1 to TRBJ2-7; D might be TRBD1 or TRBD2, each matching 5 bases. V was trimmed by 2 bases and J by 5 bases, leaving 19 bases between them. Germline V gene data show CDR1 as MNHNS and CDR2 as SASEGT. CDR3 length: 16 amino acids. The CDR3 here is CASSENPPGPPNEQYF. The CDR3 DNA is TGTGCCAGCAGTGAAAACCCGCCGGGACCGCCCAACGAGCAGTACTTC.

In its sample, this clonotype was seen many times. This rearrangement joins TRBV4-3 to TRBJ2-2; D gene unclear. CDR1 is LGHNA and CDR2 is YSLEER in the germline V gene. Between the trimmed V and J ends, which lost 0 bases and 6 bases, there was a span of 11 bases. The CDR3 is 15 amino acids. In DNA form, the CDR3 reads TGCGCCAGCAGCCAAGATTTAAGCTCTGCCGGGGAGCTGTTTTTT. Protein sequence: CASSQDLSSAGELFF.

The rearrangement links TRBV6-4 to TRBJ1-6; D possibly corresponds to TRBD1 (6 bases). Germline V gives CDR1 MRHNA, CDR2 SNTAGT. V was pared by 2 bases and J by 6 bases, with 11 bases between. This CDR3 comprises 15 residues. The chain's CDR3 is CASSDSRGGNSPLHF. The CDR3 coding sequence is TGTGCCAGCAGTGACAGCAGAGGGGGTAATTCACCCCTCCACTTT.

For this clonotype: A much larger clonotype is one base distant, so this may be a read error. The chain links TRBV21-1 to TRBJ2-5. TRBV21-1 is a pseudogene locus. The CDR3 spans 14 residues. The DNA of the CDR3 is TGTGCCAGCAGCAAAGACACCAGAGAAGAGACCCAGTACTTC. Translated, it gives CASSKDTREETQYF.

The sample holds many counts of this clonotype. The genes are TRBV6-2 or TRBV6-3 and TRBJ2-1, with 7 bases lining up with TRBD1. CDR1 MNHEY and CDR2 SVGEGT come from the germline V gene. The CDR3 consists of 15 residues. V gave up 5 bases and J gave up 7 bases; unmatched junction bases: 11. CDR3 DNA: TGTGCCAGCAGTGCTTTAGGGACAGAGGTGAATGAGCAGTTCTTC. It codes for CASSALGTEVNEQFF.

In this sample, this clonotype turned up a few times. The chain couples TRBV12-5 to TRBJ1-4, with 9 positions matching TRBD1. The junction had 11 bases not matched to a gene; V was cut back by 1 base and J by 8 bases. The CDR3 sequence is 17 residues long. The V gene's germline CDR1 is LGHNT and CDR2 FRNRAP. The CDR3 nucleotides read TGTGCTAGTGGTTTGGCGAATTCACAGGGGGCCCGCGAAAAACTGTTTTTT. This sequence encodes CASGLANSQGAREKLFF.